This entry concerns a single T cell receptor beta chain. Other DNA sequences in the same sample also yield this CDR3. Assay execution took place at the deep level. Assay used: immunoSEQ multiplex PCR; TCRdb lists only in-frame clones, some missing. Here the sample spans approximately 1.5 million clones, 98% being singletons. The source of the sample is a study of shared clonotypes between healthy human individuals. Whole-study context: Each donor contributed plates that comprised three CD4 naive, three CD4 memory, two CD8 naive and one CD8 memory.

The CDR3 extends over 10 amino acids. Per germline, CDR1 SQVTM and CDR2 ANQGSEA. V was trimmed by 7 bases and J by 5 bases, leaving 8 bases between them. The rearrangement joins TRBV29-1 to TRBJ1-1; the D is unclear. Source material: naive CD4+ T cells sorted from blood. Noted subset: CD45RA+ positively selected. This clonotype originated in a man between 25 and 39 years old in good health. CDR3 amino acids: CSALNTEAFF. CDR3 DNA: TGCAGCGCCCTAAATACTGAAGCTTTCTTT.